The TCR beta chain described here comes from a study of cytomegalovirus exposure and HLA in healthy donors. The PCR was carried out with 60 Vbeta primers and 13 Jbeta primers. TCRdb keeps only in-frame clones here, not all; method: immunoSEQ multiplex PCR. The table lists approximately 70,000 clones, around 78% of them singletons. Germline CDR1 is LNHNV and CDR2 is YYDKDF (reference sequence). The CDR3 runs 16 residues. V lost 2 bases, J lost 9 bases, and 6 bases stayed unmatched. Comments on this clone: The target antigen is unknown.

Overall study results and limits: Available immune exposure information covered CMV serostatus only.

The origin of this receptor is a man over 45 in good health and CMV-seronegative. This chain uses TRBV15 with TRBJ2-2; 13 bases align to TRBD2. The source material was PBMCs. The CDR3 spells CATSRRTSGRGRELFF. The DNA of the CDR3 is TGTGCCACCAGCAGACGGACTAGCGGGAGAGGCCGGGAGCTGTTTTTT. Full variable domain (missing parts from reference TRBV15 and TRBJ2-2): DAMVIQNPRYQVTQFGKPVTLSCSQTLNHNVMYWYQQKSSQAPKLLFHYYDKDFNNEADTPDNFQSRRPNTSFCFLDIRSPGLGDTAMYLCATSRRTSGRGRELFFGEGSRLTVL.